This TCR beta chain was captured in a study of blood T cell repertoires in COVID-19 (dated by TCRdb to the early 2020s). Describing the broader study: The collaborator samples originated in the United States, Italy and Spain and spanned the acute and convalescent phases of COVID-19. Subjects who had been exposed to COVID-19, were actively infected with it, or had recovered from it provided the deeply sampled blood TCRbeta repertoires that made up the dataset. Where available, HLA class I and class II types were taken from metadata supplied by the sample provider and were not determined by assay-based typing. The samples were drawn from the first 160 participants of the ongoing ImmuneRACE study and from 950 to 1,500 subjects provided by 6 global collaborators. The sample metadata nearly always contained a de-identified subject ID, COVID-19 status, age in years and sex. A freely available public database, intended as a resource for researchers studying the immune response to SARS-CoV-2, is where the repertoires were released. The prospective study material was composed of cDNA or gDNA derived from T cells, B-cell-depleted T cells, or PBMCs.

The CDR3 covers 17 residues, taking in both the cysteine and the phenylalanine. The only DNA kept is the CDR3, 51 bases in frame from the first base. CDR1 MDHEN and CDR2 SYDVKM are derived from the germline V gene. V has 4 bases trimmed and J has 10 bases trimmed; junction bases matching no gene number 16. Participants in the prospective study were enrolled through a virtual design, were aged about 18 to 89 years, and lived in roughly 24 United States geographic areas. In the prospective study, participants were assigned to cohorts based on the clinical history participants reported in a screening survey and a study questionnaire. ImmuneRACE Cohort 3 recovered participants were defined by two consecutive negative NP/OP PCR tests, healthcare professional clearance, or symptom resolution. Each participant in the prospective study had whole blood, serum and a nasopharyngeal or oropharyngeal swab collected by mobile phlebotomists. Additional blood draws and questionnaires over an approximately two-month period could optionally be provided by prospective study participants. Before DNA extraction, blood samples from the prospective study were shipped at room temperature or frozen.

TCRbeta CDR3 regions were amplified from genomic DNA using the immunoSEQ Assay, a bias-controlled multiplex PCR. Concerning the study's data processing: Nucleated cell counts per sample were estimated from amplification of reference gene primers within the assay. Sequence reads were collapsed and filtered to measure the absolute abundance of every unique TCRbeta CDR3 rearrangement. For each sample, productive Simpson clonality was calculated by taking the square root of Simpson's diversity index across productive rearrangements. Drawn from immuneACCESS, this table holds only the in-frame rearrangements with V and J called that TCRdb kept. Clones are partly lost; checked studies trace under half to an unresolved V gene and leave the rest unexplained. D and trimming come from the DNA, and the V and J calls and clone size come from that table. In this sample the table shows fewer than 250,000 clones, roughly 90% of which occur a single time. Approximately 8% of the sample lies in the top ten.

General study outcomes and caveats: The quantity of clinical and demographic metadata differed by source and by participant and was supplied without curation.

In regard to this clone: Its antigen has not been determined. Base qualities are missing; no much larger clone stands one base away.

This clonotype was sampled from a woman aged 18-30 years who had recovered from COVID-19. The sequenced sample was PBMCs or T cells enriched from blood (not recorded which). The V and J segments used are TRBV28 and TRBJ1-6, with 7 bases aligning to TRBD1. The CDR3 region has the sequence CASSSVDRASFKSPLHF. The nucleotides read TGTGCCAGCAGTTCCGTCGACAGGGCTTCATTTAAATCACCCCTCCACTTT.